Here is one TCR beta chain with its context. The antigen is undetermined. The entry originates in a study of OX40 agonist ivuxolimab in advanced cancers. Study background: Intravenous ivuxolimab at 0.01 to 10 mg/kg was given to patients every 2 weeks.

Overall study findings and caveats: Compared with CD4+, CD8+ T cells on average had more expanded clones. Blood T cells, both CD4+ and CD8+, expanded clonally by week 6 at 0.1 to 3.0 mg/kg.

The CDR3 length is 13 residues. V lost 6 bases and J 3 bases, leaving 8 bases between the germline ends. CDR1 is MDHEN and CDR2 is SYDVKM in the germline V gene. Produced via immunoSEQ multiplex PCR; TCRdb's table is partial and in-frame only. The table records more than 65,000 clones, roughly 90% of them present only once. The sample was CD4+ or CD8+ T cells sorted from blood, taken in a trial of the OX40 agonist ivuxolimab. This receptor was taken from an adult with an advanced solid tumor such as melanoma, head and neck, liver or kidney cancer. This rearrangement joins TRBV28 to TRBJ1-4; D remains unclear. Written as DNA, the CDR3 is TGTGCCAGCAGGCAGAGTCCTAATGAAAAACTGTTTTTT. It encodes CASRQSPNEKLFF. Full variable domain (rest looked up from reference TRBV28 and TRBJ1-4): DVKVTQSSRYLVKRTGEKVFLECVQDMDHENMFWYRQDPGLGLRLIYFSYDVKMKEKGDIPEGYSVSREKKERFSLILESASTNQTSMYLCASRQSPNEKLFFGSGTQLSVL.